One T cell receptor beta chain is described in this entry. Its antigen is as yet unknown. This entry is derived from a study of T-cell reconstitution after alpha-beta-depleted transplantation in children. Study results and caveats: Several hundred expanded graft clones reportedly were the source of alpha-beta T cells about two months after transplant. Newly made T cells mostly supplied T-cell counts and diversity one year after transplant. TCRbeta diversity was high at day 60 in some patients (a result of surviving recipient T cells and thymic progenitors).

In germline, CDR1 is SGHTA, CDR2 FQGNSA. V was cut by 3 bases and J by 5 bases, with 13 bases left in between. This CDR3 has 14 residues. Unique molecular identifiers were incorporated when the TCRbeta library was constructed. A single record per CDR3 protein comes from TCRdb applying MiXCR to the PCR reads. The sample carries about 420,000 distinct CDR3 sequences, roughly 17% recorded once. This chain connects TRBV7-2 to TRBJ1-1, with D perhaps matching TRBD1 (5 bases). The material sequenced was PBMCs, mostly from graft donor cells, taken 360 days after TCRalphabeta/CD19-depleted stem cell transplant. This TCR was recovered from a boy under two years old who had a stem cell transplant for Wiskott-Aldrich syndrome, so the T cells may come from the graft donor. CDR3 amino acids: CASSFRAGKTEAFF. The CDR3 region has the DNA TGTGCCAGCAGCTTCAGGGCCGGGAAGACTGAAGCTTTCTTT. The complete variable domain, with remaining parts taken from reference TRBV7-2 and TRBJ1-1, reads GAGVSQSPSNKVTEKGKDVELRCDPISGHTALYWYRQSLGQGLEFLIYFQGNSAPDKSGLPSDRFSAERTGGSVSTLTIQRTQQEDSAVYLCASSFRAGKTEAFFGQGTRLTVV.